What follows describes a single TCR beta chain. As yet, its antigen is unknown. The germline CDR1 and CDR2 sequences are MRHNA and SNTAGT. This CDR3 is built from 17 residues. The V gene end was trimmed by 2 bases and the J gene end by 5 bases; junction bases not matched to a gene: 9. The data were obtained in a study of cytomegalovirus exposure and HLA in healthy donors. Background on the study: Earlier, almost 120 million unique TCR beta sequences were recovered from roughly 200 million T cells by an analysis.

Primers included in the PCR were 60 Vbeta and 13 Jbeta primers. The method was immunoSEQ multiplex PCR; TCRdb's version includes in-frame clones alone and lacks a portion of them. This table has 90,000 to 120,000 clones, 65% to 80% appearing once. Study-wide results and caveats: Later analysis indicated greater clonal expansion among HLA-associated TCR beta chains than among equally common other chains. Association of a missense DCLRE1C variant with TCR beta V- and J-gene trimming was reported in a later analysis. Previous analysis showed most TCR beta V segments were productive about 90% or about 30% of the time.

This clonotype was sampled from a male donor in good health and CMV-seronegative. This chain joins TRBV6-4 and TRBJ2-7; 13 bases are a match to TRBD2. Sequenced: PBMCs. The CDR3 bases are TGTGCCAGCAGTGACACGACTAGCGGGAGGACCCTGGACGAGCAGTACTTC. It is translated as CASSDTTSGRTLDEQYF.